One sample yielded the 26 T cell receptor beta chains listed below, sequenced in a study of T cells of healthy individuals. TCRdb fed the 5' RACE reads into MiXCR, producing one record per CDR3 protein. The sample consists of around 63,000 distinct CDR3 sequences, 15% to 20% of them appearing once. Receptors originate from a human donor in good health.

This clonotype showed up many times. The chain joins TRBV29-1 to TRBJ2-1, with D possibly matching TRBD2 (6 bases). CDR1 is SQVTM, CDR2 ANQGSEA, per germline. Trimming took off 4 bases at V and 2 bases at J, with 18 bases between the two ends. This CDR3 has 16 residues. DNA of the CDR3: TGCAGCGTTGTGCCTAGCGCATTATACCCCTACAATGAGCAGTTCTTC. Amino acid sequence: CSVVPSALYPYNEQFF.

This clonotype was recorded a few times. This sequence joins TRBV20-1 and TRBJ1-1; a weak D match, TRBD1 (5 bases). Germline V gene data show CDR1 as DFQATT and CDR2 as SNEGSKA (reference sequence). This CDR3 is 16 amino acids long. Trimming stripped 1 base from V and 0 bases from J, with 15 bases between. The CDR3 reads CSARVPRDGVNTEAFF. The CDR3 bases are TGCAGTGCTAGAGTGCCCCGGGACGGCGTGAACACTGAAGCTTTCTTT.

This clonotype was seen ten or more times. The V and J genes are TRBV7-9 and TRBJ2-1, with 9 bases lining up with TRBD2. Germline values: CDR1 SEHNR, CDR2 FQNEAQ (reference sequence). The length of the CDR3 is 17 residues. Trimming at V came to 5 bases and at J to 8 bases, leaving 16 bases not matched to a gene. CDR3 coding DNA: TGTGCCAGCAGCCTTTCAATGGGCGGGAGGGAAAGCGATGAGCAGTTCTTC. This codes for CASSLSMGGRESDEQFF.

CDR3 nucleotide sequence: TGTGCCAGCAGTTTTGGGACTACTCTAATGAACACTGAAGCTTTCTTT. Translating it yields CASSFGTTLMNTEAFF. The chain recombines TRBV12-3 or TRBV12-4 with TRBJ1-1, with D possibly TRBD1 on 5 matching bases. Trimming removed 3 bases from V and 0 bases from J, with 14 bases in between. There are 16 residues in the CDR3.

The table lists this clonotype with many counts. This chain joins TRBV6-2 or TRBV6-3 and TRBJ2-7; 11 bases map to TRBD2. Germline CDR1 reads MNHEY; CDR2 reads SVGEGT. The CDR3 has 14 amino acids. Unmatched junction bases numbered 3, after V lost 0 bases and J lost 8 bases. The CDR3 DNA is TGTGCCAGCAGTTACTCTAGCGGGAGGGCGAAGCAGTACTTC. It yields the protein CASSYSSGRAKQYF.

This clonotype was found many times. The rearrangement links TRBV20-1 to TRBJ1-1; 7 bases are a match to TRBD1. There are 11 residues in the CDR3. CDR1 is DFQATT and CDR2 is SNEGSKA in the germline V gene (reference sequence). Trimming removed 6 bases from V and 8 bases from J; junction bases left unmatched: 6. The CDR3 loop is CSAKQGREAFF. As DNA, the CDR3 is TGCAGTGCCAAACAGGGGAGGGAAGCTTTCTTT.

The table lists this clonotype with many counts. The chain uses TRBV7-3 and TRBJ1-6, with D uncertain. The CDR3 consists of 15 residues. Germline assignment: CDR1 SGHTA and CDR2 FQGTGA. The V end was cut by 2 bases, the J end by 7 bases, with 12 bases between. The CDR3 DNA sequence: TGTGCCAGCAGCTTATCGGCGCAGGCCAATTCACCCCTCCACTTT. Translating gives CASSLSAQANSPLHF.

This clonotype was detected a few times. The V call is TRBV3-1, the J call TRBJ2-5; 8 bases line up with TRBD1. Germline CDR1 LGHDT, CDR2 YNNKEL (reference sequence). After removal of 0 bases from V and 5 bases from J, the junction contained 8 bases not matched to a gene. CDR3 length: 16 amino acids. The CDR3 region is CASSQDYGTGGETQYF. Written as DNA, the CDR3 is TGTGCCAGCAGCCAAGATTATGGGACAGGCGGTGAGACCCAGTACTTC.

At least ten counts were recorded for this clonotype. The chain uses TRBV4-1 and TRBJ2-2; D not certain. CDR1 and CDR2 from the germline V gene are MGHRA and YSYEKL. The CDR3 loop spans 15 amino acids. Trimming removed 0 bases at V and 1 base at J, with 6 bases between. CDR3 residues: CASSQEAQNTGELFF. The CDR3 DNA follows: TGCGCCAGCAGCCAAGAGGCTCAGAACACCGGGGAGCTGTTTTTT.

This clonotype was seen many times. This chain uses TRBV4-2 with TRBJ2-7; D gene uncertain. V dropped 0 bases and J dropped 0 bases, with 9 bases sitting between them. CDR1 is LGHNA, CDR2 YNFKEQ, per germline. The CDR3 spans 15 residues. The CDR3 region is CASSQDQQSSYEQYF. For the CDR3, the DNA is TGTGCCAGCAGCCAAGACCAACAGTCCTCCTACGAGCAGTACTTC.

V usage is TRBV28 and J usage is TRBJ1-5; D ambiguous. Trimming removed 4 bases from V and 2 bases from J, with 9 bases in between. The CDR3 loop spans 14 amino acids. Germline V CDR1 and CDR2: MDHEN, SYDVKM. The CDR3 is CASSSSGGNQPQHF. The CDR3 DNA is TGTGCCAGCAGTTCTTCAGGTGGCAATCAGCCCCAGCATTTT.

Note on this clonotype: Just one base apart from a much larger clone, this may be a read error. This chain links TRBV27 with TRBJ2-6; TRBD1 matches at 7 bases. CDR1 and CDR2 from the germline V gene are MNHEY and SMNVEV (reference sequence). The CDR3 runs 16 residues. CDR3 DNA sequence: TGTGCCAGCAGTACAACAGGGGTCTCTGGGGCCAACGTCATGACTTTC. This gives the protein CASSTTGVSGANVMTF.

Here the CDR3 DNA reads TGTGCCAGCTCCCCCAACAGCCAAGAGACCCAGTACTTC. Its translation is CASSPNSQETQYF. V and J are TRBV18 and TRBJ2-5; D is unclear. This CDR3 comprises 13 residues. CDR1 is KGHSH, CDR2 LQKENI, per germline. V shed 6 bases and J shed 1 base, with 9 bases lying between them.

This clonotype was picked up a small number of times. A read error may produce the germline difference seen at one junction end. The gene calls are TRBV12-3 or TRBV12-4 and TRBJ2-5; the D gene is possibly TRBD1 (6 bases). CDR3 length: 15 residues. The DNA of the CDR3 is TGTGCCAGCAGTTCTAACAGGGAACTGCAAGGGACCCAGTACTTC. It specifies CASSSNRELQGTQYF.

This clonotype was recorded a few times. The V call is TRBV21-1, the J call TRBJ1-3; no DNA check was done on the table's D call, TRBD1. TRBV21-1 is reported as a pseudogene. The CDR3 sequence is 19 residues long. CDR3 in amino acids: CASSRYRDRERDSGNTIYF. CDR3 sequence (DNA): TGTGCCAGCAGCAGGTACCGGGACAGGGAGCGAGACTCTGGAAACACCATATATTTT.

The chain employs TRBV28 and TRBJ2-7, with no clear D. CDR3 length: 12 amino acids. The V gene's germline CDR1 is MDHEN and CDR2 SYDVKM. The V end lost 5 bases, the J end lost 4 bases, and 9 bases lay between the germline ends. The CDR3 DNA reads TGTGCCAGCAGTGTGACTTGGTACGAGCAGTACTTC. This codes for CASSVTWYEQYF. Full variable domain (outside the CDR3, taken from reference TRBV28 and TRBJ2-7): DVKVTQSSRYLVKRTGEKVFLECVQDMDHENMFWYRQDPGLGLRLIYFSYDVKMKEKGDIPEGYSVSREKKERFSLILESASTNQTSMYLCASSVTWYEQYFGPGTRLTVT.

This clonotype was found many times. The genes are TRBV20-1 and TRBJ2-5; tentatively, D is TRBD1 (6 bases). The CDR3 totals 16 residues. Trimming pared 3 bases from V and 1 base from J, leaving 18 bases between. Looked up from germline, CDR1 is DFQATT and CDR2 is SNEGSKA (reference sequence). The DNA for the CDR3 is TGCAGTGCTAGTCCCCTAAAAACAGGGACCCAAGAGACCCAGTACTTC. It encodes CSASPLKTGTQETQYF.

This clonotype was counted ten times or more. The chain couples TRBV7-8 to TRBJ2-7; no firm D call. The germline CDR1 and CDR2 sequences are SGHVS and FQNEAQ. V was trimmed by 3 bases and J by 4 bases, leaving 13 bases between them. This CDR3 contains 14 residues. The CDR3 region has the DNA TGTGCCAGCAGCTTGGGTTCATTTCTTTACGAGCAGTACTTC. Protein: CASSLGSFLYEQYF.

The chain couples TRBV10-3 to TRBJ2-1; D is possibly TRBD1 (5 bases). CDR1 and CDR2 from the germline V gene are ENHRY and SYGVKD. The CDR3 runs 17 residues. Trimming stripped 3 bases from V and 1 base from J, with 16 bases between. For the CDR3, the DNA is TGTGCCATCAGTGAAGGCAAGGTTGGGGCTTCCTACAATGAGCAGTTCTTC. Residues: CAISEGKVGASYNEQFF.

The V call is TRBV3-1, the J call TRBJ1-5, with D perhaps matching TRBD1 (6 bases). V was trimmed by 5 bases and J by 6 bases, leaving 8 bases between them. CDR3 length: 12 residues. CDR1 is LGHDT, CDR2 YNNKEL, per germline (reference sequence). The CDR3 is CASSFRGQPQHF. CDR3 DNA: TGTGCCAGCAGCTTCAGGGGTCAGCCCCAGCATTTT.

This clonotype has ten or more counts. The chain uses TRBV19 and TRBJ2-6; 9 bases match TRBD1. The germline V gene has CDR1 LNHDA and CDR2 SQIVND (reference sequence). The CDR3 runs to 17 residues. Unmatched junction bases numbered 5, after V lost 5 bases and J lost 0 bases. CDR3 DNA sequence: TGTGCCAGTAGTCCCCCGGGACAGGGCTCTGGGGCCAACGTCCTGACTTTC. Translated, it gives CASSPPGQGSGANVLTF.

This chain connects TRBV12-3 or TRBV12-4 to TRBJ2-1; D assignment may be TRBD1 or TRBD2 (5 bases each). The CDR3 length is 15 residues. V shed 3 bases and J shed 7 bases, with 16 bases lying between them. The CDR3 bases are TGTGCCAGCAGTTTCACGGGACGTCCCCCGAATGAGCAGTTCTTC. Protein: CASSFTGRPPNEQFF.

The chain combines TRBV6-5 with TRBJ1-4, with TRBD1 as a possible D gene (5 bases). CDR1 and CDR2 from the germline V gene are MNHEY and SVGAGI. CDR3 length: 16 residues. With 2 bases removed from V and 7 bases from J, the gap between germline ends came to 17 bases. As DNA, the CDR3 is TGTGCCAGCAGTTACGCCCACTCCGCCGGGGGTGAAAAACTGTTTTTT. Translating it yields CASSYAHSAGGEKLFF.

This clonotype was counted between two and nine times. This chain links TRBV9 with TRBJ2-3; D might be TRBD1 or TRBD2, each matching 7 bases. The length of the CDR3 is 16 residues. The ends were cut back, 2 bases at V and 2 bases at J, with 15 bases in the middle. Per germline, CDR1 SGDLS and CDR2 YYNGEE. CDR3 DNA sequence: TGTGCCAGCAGCGTTTACAGGGGAGGGCCCACAGATACGCAGTATTTT. It specifies CASSVYRGGPTDTQYF.

This clonotype came up a few times. The chain carries TRBV7-9 and TRBJ2-1, with TRBD2 as a possible D gene (6 bases). With 3 bases removed from V and 10 bases from J, the gap between germline ends came to 7 bases. The CDR3 extends over 11 amino acids. CDR1 is SEHNR, CDR2 FQNEAQ, per germline (reference sequence). CDR3 nucleotides: TGTGCCAGCAGCTTTGCGGGGGAGCAGTTCTTC. Its translation: CASSFAGEQFF.

The rearrangement joins TRBV4-3 to TRBJ1-3; D call uncertain. Germline values: CDR1 LGHNA, CDR2 YSLEER. Trimming shortened V by 2 bases and J by 2 bases, and 10 bases separated the two germline ends. This CDR3 region has 15 residues. The CDR3 nucleotides read TGCGCCAGCAGCCAATCCCCAGTCGCTGGAAACACCATATATTTT. Translation gives CASSQSPVAGNTIYF.